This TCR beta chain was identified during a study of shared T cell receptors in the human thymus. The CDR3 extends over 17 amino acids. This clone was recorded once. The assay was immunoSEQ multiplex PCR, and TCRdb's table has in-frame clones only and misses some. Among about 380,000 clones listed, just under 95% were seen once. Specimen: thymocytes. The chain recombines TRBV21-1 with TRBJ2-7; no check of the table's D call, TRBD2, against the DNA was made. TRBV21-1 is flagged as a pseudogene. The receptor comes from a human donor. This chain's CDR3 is CASSKALRLANDYEQYF. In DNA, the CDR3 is TGTGCCAGCAGCAAAGCGCTACGACTAGCGAACGACTACGAGCAGTACTTC.